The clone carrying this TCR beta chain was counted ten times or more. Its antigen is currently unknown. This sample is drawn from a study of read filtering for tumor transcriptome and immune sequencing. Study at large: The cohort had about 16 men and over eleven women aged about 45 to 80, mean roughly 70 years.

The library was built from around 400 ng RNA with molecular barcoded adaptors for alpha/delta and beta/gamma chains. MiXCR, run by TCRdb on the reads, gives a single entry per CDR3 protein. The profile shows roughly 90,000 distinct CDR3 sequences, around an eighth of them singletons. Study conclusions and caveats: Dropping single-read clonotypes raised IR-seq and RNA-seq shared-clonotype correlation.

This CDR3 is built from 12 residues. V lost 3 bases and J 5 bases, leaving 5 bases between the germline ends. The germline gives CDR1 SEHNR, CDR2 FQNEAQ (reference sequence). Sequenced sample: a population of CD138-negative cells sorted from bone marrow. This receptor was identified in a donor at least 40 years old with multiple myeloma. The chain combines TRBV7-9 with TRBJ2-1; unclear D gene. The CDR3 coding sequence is TGTGCCAGCAGCTTTATAGACAATGAGCAGTTCTTC. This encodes CASSFIDNEQFF.